This TCR beta chain appears in the sequencing data of a study of T cell repertoires in cytomegalovirus infection. Study as a whole: Shared public TCR beta signatures pointed to both CMV infection and a matching HLA type.

TCRdb passed the reads through MiXCR, listing each CDR3 protein once. This table has some 700,000 distinct CDR3 sequences, less than 40% appearing once. Remarks on this clonotype: Its antigen is undetermined. At one end, the junction sequence differs from germline, possibly due to a read error.

This CDR3 is built from 15 residues. Per germline, CDR1 MNHNS and CDR2 SASEGT. Study results and caveats: There were HLA-C-restricted CMV-specific TCR beta clonotypes dominating the ex vivo response. There were carriers of CMV plus the relevant HLA, and cumulative public TCR beta family frequency identified them.

This receptor was identified in a human donor in good health (CMV status not recorded). Some clones in this sample may be carry-over from other donors' samples. The chain has TRBV6-1 and TRBJ1-2; tentative D call: TRBD1 (6 bases). The sequencing input was PBMCs. CDR3 in DNA: TGTGCCAGCAGCCGACGCAGGGGAAGTGACTATGGCTCCACCTTC. This gives the protein CASSRRRGSDYGSTF.